The 8 T cell receptor beta chains below come from one sample, sequenced in a study of cytomegalovirus exposure and HLA in healthy donors. 60 Vbeta and 13 Jbeta primers were used in PCR. Libraries were prepared by immunoSEQ multiplex PCR; TCRdb keeps only in-frame clonotypes and omits some of them. This sample carries about 270,000 clones, more than 55% of them seen once, and the ten largest clones take approximately 2.5%. The material sequenced was PBMCs. These receptor sequences come from a female donor in good health and CMV-seronegative.

This clone occurred a few times. The rearrangement joins TRBV11-2 to TRBJ2-7, with D perhaps matching TRBD2 (6 bases). The CDR3 extends over 15 amino acids. V lost 3 bases to trimming and J lost 0 bases, with 12 bases between them. Germline CDR1 reads SGHAT; CDR2 reads FQNNGV. The CDR3 DNA reads as TGTGCCAGCAGCTTCCGGGACTTGAGCTCCTACGAGCAGTACTTC. Translated, it gives CASSFRDLSSYEQYF.

The rearrangement uses TRBV6-4 and TRBJ2-1, with TRBD2 matching over 8 bases. After removal of 3 bases from V and 5 bases from J, the junction contained 9 bases not matched to a gene. From germline, CDR1 is MRHNA and CDR2 SNTAGT. The CDR3 runs 16 residues. This CDR3 is CASSDISGLGHNEQFF. The CDR3 nucleotides are TGTGCCAGCAGTGATATATCGGGACTAGGGCACAATGAGCAGTTCTTC.

V usage is TRBV28 and J usage is TRBJ2-7, with 9 bases fitting TRBD1. There are 15 residues in the CDR3. The germline V gene encodes CDR1 MDHEN and CDR2 SYDVKM. V lost 5 bases, J lost 3 bases, and 8 bases stayed unmatched. This CDR3 reads CASSRSWGQGYEQYF. CDR3 nucleotides: TGTGCCAGCAGTCGGTCATGGGGACAGGGCTACGAGCAGTACTTC. Full variable domain (outside the CDR3, taken from reference TRBV28 and TRBJ2-7): DVKVTQSSRYLVKRTGEKVFLECVQDMDHENMFWYRQDPGLGLRLIYFSYDVKMKEKGDIPEGYSVSREKKERFSLILESASTNQTSMYLCASSRSWGQGYEQYFGPGTRLTVT.

This chain connects TRBV11-1 to TRBJ2-3; TRBD1 might be the D (6 bases). V shed 10 bases and J shed 5 bases, with 13 bases lying between them. Germline V gene data show CDR1 as SGHAT and CDR2 as FQDESV (reference sequence). The CDR3 consists of 12 residues. CDR3 amino acids: CATQTGVDTQYF. CDR3 DNA: TGTGCCACCCAGACAGGAGTAGATACGCAGTATTTT.

The V gene is TRBV18, the J gene TRBJ2-4, with 14 bases matching TRBD2. Germline CDR1 is KGHSH and CDR2 is LQKENI. CDR3 length: 19 amino acids. Trimming took 1 base from V and 0 from J; bases not matched to a gene: 5. Here the CDR3 reads CASSPRLAGGPLAKNIQYF. The CDR3 DNA is TGTGCCAGCTCACCACGACTAGCGGGAGGGCCCCTAGCCAAAAACATTCAGTACTTC. The full variable domain, rest sourced from reference TRBV18 and TRBJ2-4, is NAGVMQNPRHLVRRRGQEARLRCSPMKGHSHVYWYRQLPEEGLKFMVYLQKENIIDESGMPKERFSAEFPKEGPSILRIQQVVRGDSAAYFCASSPRLAGGPLAKNIQYFGAGTRLSVL.

The gene calls are TRBV28 and TRBJ2-3; tentatively, D is TRBD1 (5 bases). This CDR3 has 14 amino acids. Germline V gives CDR1 MDHEN, CDR2 SYDVKM. V was shortened by 5 bases and J by 1 base, with 10 bases between the two germline ends. The CDR3 spells CASSGRVGTDTQYF. The CDR3 coding sequence is TGTGCCAGCAGTGGCAGGGTCGGCACAGATACGCAGTATTTT.

In this sample, this clone turned up a few times. The chain uses TRBV5-6 and TRBJ2-7, with 12 bases lining up with TRBD2. The CDR3 runs 19 residues. The germline gives CDR1 SGHDT, CDR2 YYEEEE. V was clipped by 0 bases and J by 4 bases; unmatched bases: 14. The CDR3 sequence: CASSLEGVWTSGILYEQYF. The CDR3 coding sequence is TGTGCCAGCAGCTTGGAGGGGGTTTGGACTAGCGGGATCTTGTACGAGCAGTACTTC.

V gene TRBV27 combines with J gene TRBJ1-5; a possible D gene is TRBD1 (5 bases). V was pared by 5 bases and J by 2 bases, with 10 bases between. The CDR3 has 14 residues. Germline values: CDR1 MNHEY, CDR2 SMNVEV (reference sequence). CDR3 nucleotides: TGTGCCAGCAGTCAGGGTGTAGGCAATCAGCCCCAGCATTTT. Protein: CASSQGVGNQPQHF.